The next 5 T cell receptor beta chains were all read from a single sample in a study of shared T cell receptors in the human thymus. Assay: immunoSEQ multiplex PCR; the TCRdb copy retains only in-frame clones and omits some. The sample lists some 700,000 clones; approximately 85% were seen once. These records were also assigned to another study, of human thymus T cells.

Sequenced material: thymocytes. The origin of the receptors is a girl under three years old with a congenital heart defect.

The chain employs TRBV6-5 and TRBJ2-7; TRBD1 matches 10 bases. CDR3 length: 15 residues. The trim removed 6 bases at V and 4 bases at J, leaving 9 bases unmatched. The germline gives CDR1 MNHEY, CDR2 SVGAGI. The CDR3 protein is CASSNRDRGPYEQYF. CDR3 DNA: TGTGCCAGCAGCAACCGGGACAGGGGACCTTACGAGCAGTACTTC.

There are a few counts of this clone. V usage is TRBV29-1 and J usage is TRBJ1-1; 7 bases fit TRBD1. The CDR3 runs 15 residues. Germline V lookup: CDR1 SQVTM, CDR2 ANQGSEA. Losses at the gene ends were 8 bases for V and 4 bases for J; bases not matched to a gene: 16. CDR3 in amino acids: CSLRPATGLVTEAFF. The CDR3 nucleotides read TGCAGCCTCCGCCCGGCGACAGGGCTTGTCACTGAAGCTTTCTTT.

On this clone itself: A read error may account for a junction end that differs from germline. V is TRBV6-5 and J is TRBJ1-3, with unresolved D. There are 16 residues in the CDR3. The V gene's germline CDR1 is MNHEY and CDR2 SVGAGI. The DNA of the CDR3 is TGTGCCAGCAGCTACTCGATCTGGAGCTCTGGAAACACCATATATTTT. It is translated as CASSYSIWSSGNTIYF.

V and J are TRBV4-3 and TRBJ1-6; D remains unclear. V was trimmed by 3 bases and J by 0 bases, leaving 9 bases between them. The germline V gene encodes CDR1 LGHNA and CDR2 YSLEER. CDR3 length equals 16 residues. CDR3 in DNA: TGCGCCAGCAGCCAGGAGGTGAGCTCCTATAATTCACCCCTCCACTTT. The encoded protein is CASSQEVSSYNSPLHF.

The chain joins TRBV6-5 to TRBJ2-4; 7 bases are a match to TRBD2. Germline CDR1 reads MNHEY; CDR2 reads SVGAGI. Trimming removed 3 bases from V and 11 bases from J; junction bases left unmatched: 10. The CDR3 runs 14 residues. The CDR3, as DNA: TGTGCCAGCAGTTATCTCCCGACTAGCCTCGTTCAGTACTTC. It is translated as CASSYLPTSLVQYF.